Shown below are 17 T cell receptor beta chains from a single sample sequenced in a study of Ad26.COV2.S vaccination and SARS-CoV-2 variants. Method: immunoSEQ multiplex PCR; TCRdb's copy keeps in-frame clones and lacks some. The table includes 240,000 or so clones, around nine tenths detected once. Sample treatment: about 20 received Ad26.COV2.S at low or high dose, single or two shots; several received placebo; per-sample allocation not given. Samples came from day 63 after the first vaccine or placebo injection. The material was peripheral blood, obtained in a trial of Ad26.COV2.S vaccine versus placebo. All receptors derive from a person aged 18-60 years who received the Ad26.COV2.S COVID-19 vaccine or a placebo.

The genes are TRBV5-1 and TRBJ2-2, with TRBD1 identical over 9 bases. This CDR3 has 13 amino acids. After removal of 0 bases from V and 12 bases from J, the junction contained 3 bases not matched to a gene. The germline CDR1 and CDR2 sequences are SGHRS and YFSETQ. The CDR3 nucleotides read TGCGCCAGCAGCTTGGGTGGACAGGGGAAGCTGTTTTTT. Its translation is CASSLGGQGKLFF.

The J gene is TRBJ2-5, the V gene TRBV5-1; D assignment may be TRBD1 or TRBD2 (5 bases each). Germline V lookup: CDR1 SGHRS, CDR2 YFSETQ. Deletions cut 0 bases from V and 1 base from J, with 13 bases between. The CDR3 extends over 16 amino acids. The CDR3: CASSLAGRLVQETQYF. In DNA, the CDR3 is TGCGCCAGCAGCTTGGCGGGACGCCTTGTCCAAGAGACCCAGTACTTC.

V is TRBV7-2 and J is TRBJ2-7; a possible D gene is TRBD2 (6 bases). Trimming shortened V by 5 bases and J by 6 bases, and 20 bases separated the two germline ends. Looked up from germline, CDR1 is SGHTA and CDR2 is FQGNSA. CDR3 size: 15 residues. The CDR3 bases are TGTGCCAGCAGCGTCTCTAGCGTTACCTGGGGCGAGCAGTACTTC. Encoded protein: CASSVSSVTWGEQYF.

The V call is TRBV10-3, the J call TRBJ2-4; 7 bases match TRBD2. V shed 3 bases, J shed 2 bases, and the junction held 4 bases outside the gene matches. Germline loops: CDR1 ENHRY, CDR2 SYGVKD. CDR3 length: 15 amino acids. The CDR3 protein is CAISESGTSKNIQYF. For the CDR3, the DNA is TGTGCCATCAGTGAAAGCGGGACCTCCAAAAACATTCAGTACTTC.

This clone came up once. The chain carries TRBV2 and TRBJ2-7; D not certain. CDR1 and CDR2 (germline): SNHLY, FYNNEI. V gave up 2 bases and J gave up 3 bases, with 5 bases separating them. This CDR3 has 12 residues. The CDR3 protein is CASSERDYEQYF. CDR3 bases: TGTGCCAGCAGTGAAAGGGACTACGAGCAGTACTTC.

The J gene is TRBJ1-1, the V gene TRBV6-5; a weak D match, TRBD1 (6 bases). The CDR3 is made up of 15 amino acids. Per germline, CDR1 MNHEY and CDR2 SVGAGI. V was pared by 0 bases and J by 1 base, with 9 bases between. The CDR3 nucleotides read TGTGCCAGCAGTTACTCCGGGGGCCCGAACACTGAAGCTTTCTTT. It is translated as CASSYSGGPNTEAFF.

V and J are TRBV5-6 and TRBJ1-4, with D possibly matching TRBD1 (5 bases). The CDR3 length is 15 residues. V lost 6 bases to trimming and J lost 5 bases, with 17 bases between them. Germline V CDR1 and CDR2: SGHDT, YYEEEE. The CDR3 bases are TGTGCCAGCACCTCCCCGACAGTAAACAATGAAAAACTGTTTTTT. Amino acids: CASTSPTVNNEKLFF.

The CDR3 nucleotides read TGTGCCAGCAGTTTATGGGCAGGGGAGGACTATGGCTACACCTTC. It is translated as CASSLWAGEDYGYTF. This chain uses TRBV28 with TRBJ1-2; TRBD1 is a possible D gene (6 bases). CDR3 length: 15 amino acids. The germline gives CDR1 MDHEN, CDR2 SYDVKM. V shed 0 bases and J shed 3 bases, with 11 bases lying between them.

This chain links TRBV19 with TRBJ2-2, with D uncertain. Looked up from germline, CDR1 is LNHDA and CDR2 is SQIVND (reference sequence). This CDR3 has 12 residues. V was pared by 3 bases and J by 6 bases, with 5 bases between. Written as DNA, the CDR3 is TGTGCCAGTAGTATGCCCCCCGGGGAGCTGTTTTTT. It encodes CASSMPPGELFF.

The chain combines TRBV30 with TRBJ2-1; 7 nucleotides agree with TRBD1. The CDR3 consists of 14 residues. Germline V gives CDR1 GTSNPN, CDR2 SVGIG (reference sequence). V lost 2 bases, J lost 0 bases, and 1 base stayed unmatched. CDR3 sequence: CAWSWDSSYNEQFF. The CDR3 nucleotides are TGTGCCTGGAGTTGGGACAGCTCCTACAATGAGCAGTTCTTC. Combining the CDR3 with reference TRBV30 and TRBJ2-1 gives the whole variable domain SQTIHQWPATLVQPVGSPLSLECTVEGTSNPNLYWYRQAAGRGLQLLFYSVGIGQISSEVPQNLSASRPQDRQFILSSKKLLLSDSGFYLCAWSWDSSYNEQFFGPGTRLTVL.

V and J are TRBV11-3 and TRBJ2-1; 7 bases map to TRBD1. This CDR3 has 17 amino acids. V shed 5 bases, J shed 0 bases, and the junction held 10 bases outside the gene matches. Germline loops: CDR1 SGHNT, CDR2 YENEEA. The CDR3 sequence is CASSASGTDFSYNEQFF. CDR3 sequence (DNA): TGTGCCAGCAGCGCCTCCGGGACAGACTTCTCCTACAATGAGCAGTTCTTC.

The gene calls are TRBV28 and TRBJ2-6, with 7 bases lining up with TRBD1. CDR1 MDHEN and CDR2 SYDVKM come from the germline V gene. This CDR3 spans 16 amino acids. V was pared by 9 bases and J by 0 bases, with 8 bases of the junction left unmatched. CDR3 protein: CASCPGQHSGANVLTF. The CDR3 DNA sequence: TGTGCCAGTTGTCCGGGACAGCACTCTGGGGCCAACGTCCTGACTTTC.

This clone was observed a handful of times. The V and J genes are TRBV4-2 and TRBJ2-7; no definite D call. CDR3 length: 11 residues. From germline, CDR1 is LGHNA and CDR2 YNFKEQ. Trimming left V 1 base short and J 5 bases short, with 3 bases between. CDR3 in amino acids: CASSQVDEQYF. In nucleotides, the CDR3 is TGTGCCAGCAGCCAAGTGGACGAGCAGTACTTC.

Written as DNA, the CDR3 is TGTGCCAGCAGCCAAAGATGGGGACTAGCGGGACCGCCCTACGAGCAGTACTTC. It codes for CASSQRWGLAGPPYEQYF. The V call is TRBV3-1 (or the pseudogene TRBV3-2), the J call TRBJ2-7, with TRBD2 matching 13 bases. V lost 2 bases, J lost 2 bases, and 9 bases stayed unmatched. CDR1 and CDR2 from the germline V gene are LGHDT and YNNKEL (reference sequence). CDR3 length equals 18 residues.

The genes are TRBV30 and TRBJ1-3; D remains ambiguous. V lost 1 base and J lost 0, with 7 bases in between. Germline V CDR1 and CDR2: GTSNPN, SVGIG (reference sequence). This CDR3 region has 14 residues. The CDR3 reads CAWSGWDSGNTIYF. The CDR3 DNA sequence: TGTGCCTGGAGTGGGTGGGACTCTGGAAACACCATATATTTT.

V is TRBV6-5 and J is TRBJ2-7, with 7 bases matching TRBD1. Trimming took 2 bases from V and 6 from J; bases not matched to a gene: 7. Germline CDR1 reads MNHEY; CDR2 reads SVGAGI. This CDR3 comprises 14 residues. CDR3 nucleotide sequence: TGTGCCAGCAGTTACAATAGGGGGCTCTCCGAGCAGTACTTC. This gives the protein CASSYNRGLSEQYF.

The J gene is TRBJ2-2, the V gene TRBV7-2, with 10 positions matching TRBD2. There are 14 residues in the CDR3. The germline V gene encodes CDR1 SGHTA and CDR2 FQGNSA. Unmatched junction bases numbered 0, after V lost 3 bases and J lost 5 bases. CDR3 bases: TGTGCCAGCAGCTTGGGACTAGCGACCGGGGAGCTGTTTTTT. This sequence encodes CASSLGLATGELFF.